One and the same sample provided the 4 T cell receptor beta chains below, sequenced in a study of OX40 agonist ivuxolimab in advanced cancers. Generated by immunoSEQ multiplex PCR, the TCRdb table keeps only in-frame clones and is missing some. The table lists 35,000 to 45,000 clones, 85% to 95% of them singletons. Sequences were derived from CD4+ or CD8+ T cells sorted from blood, sampled in a trial of the OX40 agonist ivuxolimab. These TCRs come from an adult with an advanced solid tumor such as melanoma, head and neck, liver or kidney cancer.

The genes are TRBV18 and TRBJ2-1, with TRBD1 matching over 9 bases. Germline V gene lookup returns CDR1 KGHSH and CDR2 LQKENI. This CDR3 contains 16 residues. V lost 2 bases to trimming and J lost 4 bases; unmatched junction nucleotides: 6. CDR3 in DNA: TGTGCCAGCTCACCAACACCGGGACAGGGTTACAATGAGCAGTTCTTC. This encodes CASSPTPGQGYNEQFF.

The J gene is TRBJ2-1, the V gene TRBV19; 9 bases map to TRBD2. The CDR3 spans 16 residues. CDR1 LNHDA and CDR2 SQIVND come from the germline V gene (reference sequence). Unmatched junction bases numbered 9, after V lost 6 bases and J lost 3 bases. The CDR3 region has the DNA TGTGCCAGTAGCTATGAAACTAGCGGGTACTACAATGAGCAGTTCTTC. Encoded protein: CASSYETSGYYNEQFF.

The V gene is TRBV19, the J gene TRBJ2-2; D is undetermined. The CDR3 spans 13 residues. The germline V gene encodes CDR1 LNHDA and CDR2 SQIVND (reference sequence). The germline V and J ends were trimmed by 1 base and 4 bases, with 4 bases remaining between them. CDR3 protein: CASSIGSTGELFF. The CDR3 region has the DNA TGTGCCAGTAGTATAGGCAGCACCGGGGAGCTGTTTTTT.

J is TRBJ2-3 and V is TRBV4-1, with TRBD2 matching over 14 bases. Germline loops: CDR1 MGHRA, CDR2 YSYEKL. The J segment lost 6 bases and the V segment lost 4 bases, leaving 3 bases of the junction unmatched. The CDR3 has 15 residues. CDR3 sequence reads: CASSPGTSGSDTQYF. For the CDR3, the DNA is TGCGCCAGCAGCCCCGGGACTAGCGGGAGCGATACGCAGTATTTT.